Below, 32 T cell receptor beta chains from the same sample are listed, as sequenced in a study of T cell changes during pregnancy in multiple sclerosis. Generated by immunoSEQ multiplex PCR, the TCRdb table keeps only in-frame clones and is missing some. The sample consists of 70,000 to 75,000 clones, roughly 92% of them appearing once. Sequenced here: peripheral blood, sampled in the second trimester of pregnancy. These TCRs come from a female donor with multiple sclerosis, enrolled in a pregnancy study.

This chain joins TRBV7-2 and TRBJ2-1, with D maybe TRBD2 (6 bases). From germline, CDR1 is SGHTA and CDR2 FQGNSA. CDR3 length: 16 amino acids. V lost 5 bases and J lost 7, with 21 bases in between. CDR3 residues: CASSPVGGNLGNEQFF. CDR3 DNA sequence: TGTGCCAGCAGCCCCGTAGGAGGGAACCTTGGGAATGAGCAGTTCTTC.

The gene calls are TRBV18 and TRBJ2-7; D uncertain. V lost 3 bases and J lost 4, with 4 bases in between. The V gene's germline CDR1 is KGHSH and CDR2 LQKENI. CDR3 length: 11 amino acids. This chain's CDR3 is CASSPGYEQYF. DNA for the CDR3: TGTGCCAGCTCACCCGGTTACGAGCAGTACTTC.

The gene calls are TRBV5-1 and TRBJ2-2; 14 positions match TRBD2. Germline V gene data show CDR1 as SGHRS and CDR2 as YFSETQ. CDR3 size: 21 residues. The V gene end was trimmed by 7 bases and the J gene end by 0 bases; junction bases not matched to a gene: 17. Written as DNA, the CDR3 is TGCGCCAGCGCACTACGGTCGACTAGCGGGAGGGCCGAGGCGAACACCGGGGAGCTGTTTTTT. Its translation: CASALRSTSGRAEANTGELFF. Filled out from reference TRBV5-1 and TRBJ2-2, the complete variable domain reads KAGVTQTPRYLIKTRGQQVTLSCSPISGHRSVSWYQQTPGQGLQFLFEYFSETQRNKGNFPGRFSGRQFSNSRSEMNVSTLELGDSALYLCASALRSTSGRAEANTGELFFGEGSRLTVL.

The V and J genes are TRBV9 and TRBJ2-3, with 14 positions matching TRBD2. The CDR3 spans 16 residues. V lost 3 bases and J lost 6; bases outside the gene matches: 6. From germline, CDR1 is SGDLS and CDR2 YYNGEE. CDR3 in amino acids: CASSGWTSGGFDTQYF. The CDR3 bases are TGTGCCAGCAGCGGCTGGACTAGCGGGGGGTTCGATACGCAGTATTTT.

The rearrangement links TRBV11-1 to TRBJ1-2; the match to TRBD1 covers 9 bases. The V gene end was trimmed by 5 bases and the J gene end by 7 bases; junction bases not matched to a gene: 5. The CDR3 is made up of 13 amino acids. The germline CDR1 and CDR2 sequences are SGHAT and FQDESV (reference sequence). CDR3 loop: CASSPEGQGGYTF. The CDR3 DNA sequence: TGTGCCAGCAGCCCAGAGGGACAGGGTGGCTACACCTTC.

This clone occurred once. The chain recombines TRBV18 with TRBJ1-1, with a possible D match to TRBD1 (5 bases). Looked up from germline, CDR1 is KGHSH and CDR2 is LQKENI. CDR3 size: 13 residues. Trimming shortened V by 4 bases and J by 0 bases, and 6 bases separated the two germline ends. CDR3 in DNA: TGTGCCAGCTCACAACAGGTGAACACTGAAGCTTTCTTT. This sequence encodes CASSQQVNTEAFF.

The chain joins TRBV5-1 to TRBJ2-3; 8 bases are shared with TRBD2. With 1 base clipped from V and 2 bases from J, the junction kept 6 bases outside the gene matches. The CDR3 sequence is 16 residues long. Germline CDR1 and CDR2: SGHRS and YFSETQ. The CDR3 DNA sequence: TGCGCCAGCAGCTTGTCCGCGGGAGGCTTCACAGATACGCAGTATTTT. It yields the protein CASSLSAGGFTDTQYF.

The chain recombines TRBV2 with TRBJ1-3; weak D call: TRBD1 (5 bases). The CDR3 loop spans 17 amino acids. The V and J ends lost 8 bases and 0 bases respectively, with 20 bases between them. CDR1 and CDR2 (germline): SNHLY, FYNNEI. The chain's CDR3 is CASATTGGPNSGNTIYF. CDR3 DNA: TGTGCCAGCGCCACCACGGGGGGACCTAACTCTGGAAACACCATATATTTT.

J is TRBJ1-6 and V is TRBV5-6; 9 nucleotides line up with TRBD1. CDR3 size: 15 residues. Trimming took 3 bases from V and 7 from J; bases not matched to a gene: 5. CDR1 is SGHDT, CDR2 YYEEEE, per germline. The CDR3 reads CASSSDRGANSPLHF. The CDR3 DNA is TGTGCCAGCAGCTCGGACAGGGGAGCCAATTCACCCCTCCACTTT.

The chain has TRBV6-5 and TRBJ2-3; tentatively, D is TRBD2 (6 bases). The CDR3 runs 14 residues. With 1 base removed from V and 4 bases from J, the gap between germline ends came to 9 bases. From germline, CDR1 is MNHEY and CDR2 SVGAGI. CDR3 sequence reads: CASSYLGEADTQYF. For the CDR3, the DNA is TGTGCCAGCAGTTACTTAGGGGAGGCAGATACGCAGTATTTT.

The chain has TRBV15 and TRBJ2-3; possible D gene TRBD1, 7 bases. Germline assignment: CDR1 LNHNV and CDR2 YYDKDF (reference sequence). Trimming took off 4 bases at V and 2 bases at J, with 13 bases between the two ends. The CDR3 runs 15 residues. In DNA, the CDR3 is TGTGCCACCAGCACTACAGGGGAGGACACAGATACGCAGTATTTT. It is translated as CATSTTGEDTDTQYF.

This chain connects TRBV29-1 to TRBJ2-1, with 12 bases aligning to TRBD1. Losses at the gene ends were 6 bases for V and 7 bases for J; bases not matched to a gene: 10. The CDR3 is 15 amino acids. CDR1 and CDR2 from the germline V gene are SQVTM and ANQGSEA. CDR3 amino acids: CSVSGTGGRFNEQFF. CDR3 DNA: TGCAGCGTATCAGGGACAGGGGGCCGGTTTAATGAGCAGTTCTTC.

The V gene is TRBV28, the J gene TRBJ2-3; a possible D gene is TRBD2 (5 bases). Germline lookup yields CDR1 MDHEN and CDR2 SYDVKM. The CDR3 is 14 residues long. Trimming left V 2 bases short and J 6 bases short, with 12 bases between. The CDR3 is CASSLSLALDTQYF. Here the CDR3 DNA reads TGTGCCAGCAGTTTAAGTCTAGCTCTGGATACGCAGTATTTT.

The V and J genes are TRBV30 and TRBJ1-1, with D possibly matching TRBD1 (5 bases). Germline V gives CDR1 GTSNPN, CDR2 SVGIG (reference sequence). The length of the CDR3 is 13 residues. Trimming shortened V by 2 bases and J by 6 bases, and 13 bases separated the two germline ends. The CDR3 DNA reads TGTGCCTGGAGTCCTCAGGGTAGGGCTGAAGCTTTCTTT. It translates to CAWSPQGRAEAFF.

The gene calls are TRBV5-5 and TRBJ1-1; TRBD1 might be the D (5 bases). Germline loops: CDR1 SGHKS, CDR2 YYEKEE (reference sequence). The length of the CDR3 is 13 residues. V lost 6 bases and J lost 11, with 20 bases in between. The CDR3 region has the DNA TGTGCCAGCACCCTAGAGGAGGGAAGGGGTGCTTTCTTT. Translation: CASTLEEGRGAFF.

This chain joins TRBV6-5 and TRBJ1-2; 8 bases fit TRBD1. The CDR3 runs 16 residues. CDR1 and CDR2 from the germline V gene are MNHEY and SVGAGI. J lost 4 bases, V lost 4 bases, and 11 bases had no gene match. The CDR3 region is CASSLSSTGVFYGYTF. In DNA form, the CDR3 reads TGTGCCAGCAGTTTGAGCTCGACAGGGGTCTTCTATGGCTACACCTTC.

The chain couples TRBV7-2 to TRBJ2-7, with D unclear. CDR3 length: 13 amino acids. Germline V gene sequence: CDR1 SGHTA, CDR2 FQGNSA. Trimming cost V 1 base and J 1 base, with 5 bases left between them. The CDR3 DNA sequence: TGTGCCAGCAGCTTAGGGCCATCCTACGAGCAGTACTTC. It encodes CASSLGPSYEQYF.

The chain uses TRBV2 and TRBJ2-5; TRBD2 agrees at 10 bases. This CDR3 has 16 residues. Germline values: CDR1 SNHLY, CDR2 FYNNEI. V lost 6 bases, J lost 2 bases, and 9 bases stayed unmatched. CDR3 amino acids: CASRLGTSVTQETQYF. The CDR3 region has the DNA TGTGCCAGCAGACTCGGGACTAGCGTAACTCAAGAGACCCAGTACTTC.

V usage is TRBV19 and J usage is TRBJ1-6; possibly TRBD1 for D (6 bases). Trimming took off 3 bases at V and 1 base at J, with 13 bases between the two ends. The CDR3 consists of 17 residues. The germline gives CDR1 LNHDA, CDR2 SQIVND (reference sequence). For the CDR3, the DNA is TGTGCCAGTAGTATCCCCAGGGGCGAATCCTATAATTCACCCCTCCACTTT. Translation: CASSIPRGESYNSPLHF.

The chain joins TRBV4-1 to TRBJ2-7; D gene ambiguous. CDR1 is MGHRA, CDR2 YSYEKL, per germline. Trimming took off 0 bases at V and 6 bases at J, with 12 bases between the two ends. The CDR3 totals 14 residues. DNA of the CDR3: TGCGCCAGCAGCCAAGAGGCGGTGTTCTTCGAGCAGTACTTC. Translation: CASSQEAVFFEQYF.

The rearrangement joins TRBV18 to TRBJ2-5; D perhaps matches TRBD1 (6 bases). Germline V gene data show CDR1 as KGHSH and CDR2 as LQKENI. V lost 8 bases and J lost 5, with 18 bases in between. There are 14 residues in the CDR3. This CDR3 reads CASTPRAGDETQYF. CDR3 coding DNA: TGTGCCAGCACTCCGAGGGCAGGGGATGAGACCCAGTACTTC.

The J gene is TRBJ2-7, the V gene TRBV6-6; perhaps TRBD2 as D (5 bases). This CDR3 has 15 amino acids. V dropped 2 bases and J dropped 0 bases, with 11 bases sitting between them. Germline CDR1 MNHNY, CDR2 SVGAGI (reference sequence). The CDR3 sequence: CASSYARVSSYEQYF. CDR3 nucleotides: TGTGCCAGCAGTTACGCGCGGGTGAGCTCCTACGAGCAGTACTTC.

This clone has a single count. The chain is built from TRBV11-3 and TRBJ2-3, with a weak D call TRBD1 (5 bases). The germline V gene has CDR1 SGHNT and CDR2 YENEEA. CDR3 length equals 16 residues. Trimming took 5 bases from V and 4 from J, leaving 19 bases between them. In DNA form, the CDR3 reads TGTGCCAGCAGCCCCCGGCCCAGGGTGTCCGCAGATACGCAGTATTTT. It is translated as CASSPRPRVSADTQYF. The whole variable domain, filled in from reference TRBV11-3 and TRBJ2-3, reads EAGVVQSPRYKIIEKKQPVAFWCNPISGHNTLYWYLQNLGQGPELLIRYENEEAVDDSQLPKDRFSAERLKGVDSTLKIQPAELGDSAVYLCASSPRPRVSADTQYFGPGTRLTVL.

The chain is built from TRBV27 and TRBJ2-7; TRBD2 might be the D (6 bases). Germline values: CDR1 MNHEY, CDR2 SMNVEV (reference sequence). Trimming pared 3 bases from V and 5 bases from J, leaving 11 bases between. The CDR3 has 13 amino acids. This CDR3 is CASSLEGLDEQYF. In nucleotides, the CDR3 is TGTGCCAGCAGTTTGGAGGGTTTGGACGAGCAGTACTTC.

The CDR3 DNA reads as TGCAGCGTTAAAGGACTAGCGCAAACAAGTGAGCAGTTCTTC. Amino acid sequence: CSVKGLAQTSEQFF. The chain is built from TRBV29-1 and TRBJ2-1, with TRBD2 identical over 9 bases. Germline V lookup: CDR1 SQVTM, CDR2 ANQGSEA. The CDR3 length is 14 residues. J lost 9 bases, V lost 5 bases, and 11 bases had no gene match.

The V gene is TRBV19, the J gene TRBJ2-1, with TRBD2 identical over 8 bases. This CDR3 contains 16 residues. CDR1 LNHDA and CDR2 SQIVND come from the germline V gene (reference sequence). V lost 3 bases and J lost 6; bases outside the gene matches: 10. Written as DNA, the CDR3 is TGTGCCAGTAGTATGGCTAGCGGGTTTGTTATCAATGAGCAGTTCTTC. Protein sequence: CASSMASGFVINEQFF. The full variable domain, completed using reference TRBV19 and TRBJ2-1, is DGGITQSPKYLFRKEGQNVTLSCEQNLNHDAMYWYRQDPGQGLRLIYYSQIVNDFQKGDIAEGYSVSREKKESFPLTVTSAQKNPTAFYLCASSMASGFVINEQFFGPGTRLTVL.

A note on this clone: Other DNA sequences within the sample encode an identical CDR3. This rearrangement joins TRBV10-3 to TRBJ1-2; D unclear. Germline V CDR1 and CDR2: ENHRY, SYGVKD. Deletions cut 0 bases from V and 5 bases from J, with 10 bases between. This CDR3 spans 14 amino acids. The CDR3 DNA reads TGTGCCATCAGTGAGTCGTCACAAGCGTATGGCTACACCTTC. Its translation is CAISESSQAYGYTF.

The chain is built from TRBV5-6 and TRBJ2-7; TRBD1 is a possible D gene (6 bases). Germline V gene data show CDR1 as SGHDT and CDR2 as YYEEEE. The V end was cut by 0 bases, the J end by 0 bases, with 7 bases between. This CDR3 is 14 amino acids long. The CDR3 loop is CASSLGDTSYEQYF. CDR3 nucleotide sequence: TGTGCCAGCAGCTTGGGGGACACCTCCTACGAGCAGTACTTC.

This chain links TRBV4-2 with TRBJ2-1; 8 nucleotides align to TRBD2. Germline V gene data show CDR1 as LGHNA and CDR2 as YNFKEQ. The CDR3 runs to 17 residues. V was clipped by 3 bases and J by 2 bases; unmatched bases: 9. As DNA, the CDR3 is TGTGCCAGCAGCCACCTTCCGAGCGGGAGTGCCTACAATGAGCAGTTCTTC. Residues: CASSHLPSGSAYNEQFF.

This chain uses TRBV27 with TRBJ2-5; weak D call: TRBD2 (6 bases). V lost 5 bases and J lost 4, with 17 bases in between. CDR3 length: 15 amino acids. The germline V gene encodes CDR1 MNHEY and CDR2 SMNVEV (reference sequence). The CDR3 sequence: CASSPHLGGPETQYF. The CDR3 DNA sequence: TGTGCCAGCAGTCCCCACCTCGGAGGGCCAGAGACCCAGTACTTC.

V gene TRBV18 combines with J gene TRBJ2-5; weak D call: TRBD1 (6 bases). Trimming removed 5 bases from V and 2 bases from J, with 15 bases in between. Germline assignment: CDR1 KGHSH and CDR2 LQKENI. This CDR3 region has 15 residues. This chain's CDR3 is CASSSRTVQQETQYF. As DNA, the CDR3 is TGTGCCAGCTCATCACGGACAGTCCAGCAAGAGACCCAGTACTTC. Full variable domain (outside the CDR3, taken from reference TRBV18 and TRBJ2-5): NAGVMQNPRHLVRRRGQEARLRCSPMKGHSHVYWYRQLPEEGLKFMVYLQKENIIDESGMPKERFSAEFPKEGPSILRIQQVVRGDSAAYFCASSSRTVQQETQYFGPGTRLLVL.

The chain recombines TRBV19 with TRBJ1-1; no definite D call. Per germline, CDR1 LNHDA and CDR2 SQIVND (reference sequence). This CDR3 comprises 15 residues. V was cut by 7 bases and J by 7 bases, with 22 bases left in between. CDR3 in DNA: TGTGCCAGTAATCCCAGATGGGGAGGGATTGTTGAAGCTTTCTTT. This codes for CASNPRWGGIVEAFF.